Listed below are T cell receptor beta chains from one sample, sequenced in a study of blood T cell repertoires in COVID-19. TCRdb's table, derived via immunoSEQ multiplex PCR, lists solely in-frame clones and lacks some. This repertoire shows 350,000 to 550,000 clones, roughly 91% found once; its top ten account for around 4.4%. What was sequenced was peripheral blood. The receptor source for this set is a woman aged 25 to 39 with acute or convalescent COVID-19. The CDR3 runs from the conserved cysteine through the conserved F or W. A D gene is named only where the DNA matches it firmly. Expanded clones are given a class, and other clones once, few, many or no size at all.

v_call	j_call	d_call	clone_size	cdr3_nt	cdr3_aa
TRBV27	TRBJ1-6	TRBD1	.	TGTGCCAGCGGACAGGGTCGCTCACCCCTCCACTTT	CASGQGRSPLHF
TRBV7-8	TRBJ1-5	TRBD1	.	TGTGCCAGCAGCTTAGGTGGACAGGTATATCAGCCCCAGCATTTT	CASSLGGQVYQPQHF
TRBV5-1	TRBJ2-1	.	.	TGCGCCAGCAGCCCTCAGGGTGATGAGCAGTTCTTC	CASSPQGDEQFF
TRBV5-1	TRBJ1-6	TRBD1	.	TGCGCCAGCAGCTTGGGCCAGGGGGCGCATAATTCACCCCTCCACTTT	CASSLGQGAHNSPLHF
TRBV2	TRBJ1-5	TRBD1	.	TGTGCCAGCACCCCGGGACAGGGGAAAAATCAGCCCCAGCATTTT	CASTPGQGKNQPQHF
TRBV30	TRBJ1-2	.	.	TGTGCCTGGAGTTTCGGACAGCGGTCCTATGGCTACACCTTC	CAWSFGQRSYGYTF
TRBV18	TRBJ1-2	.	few	TGTGCCAGCTCCCGAACCGGGACTGATTATGGCTACACCTTC	CASSRTGTDYGYTF
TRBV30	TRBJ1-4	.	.	TGTGCCTGGAGTAGGGGACACCTCGGGGTTAATGAAAAACTGTTTTTT	CAWSRGHLGVNEKLFF
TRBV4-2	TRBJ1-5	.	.	TGTGCCAGCAGCCAAGATTTAGATCAGCCCCAGCATTTT	CASSQDLDQPQHF
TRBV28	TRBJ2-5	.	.	TGTGCCACCATTTCGCGAGGGGGGGCTTTCTGGGAGACCCAGTACTTC	CATISRGGAFWETQYF
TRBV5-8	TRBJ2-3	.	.	TGTGCCAGCAGCTTGAGAGCAGGGTGGGTCACAGATACGCAGTATTTT	CASSLRAGWVTDTQYF
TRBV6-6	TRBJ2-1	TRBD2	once	TGTGCCAGCAGTTTAGCGGGGGCCCCACTTGATGATGAGCAGTTCTTC	CASSLAGAPLDDEQFF
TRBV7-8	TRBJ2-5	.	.	TGTGCCAGCAGCGTCAGGGTTTTGGGTCGAGAGACCCAGTACTTC	CASSVRVLGRETQYF
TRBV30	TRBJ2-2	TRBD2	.	TGTGCCAGGGGCCCAGGGCGGGGGTCCGGGGAGCTGTTTTTT	CARGPGRGSGELFF
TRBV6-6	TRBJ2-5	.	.	TGTGCCAGCAGTTACGAGCAAAAACAAGAGACCCAGTACTTC	CASSYEQKQETQYF
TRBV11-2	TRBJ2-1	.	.	TGTGCCAGCAGCTCCCGTGCGGGATTACCCTACAATGAGCAGTTCTTC	CASSSRAGLPYNEQFF
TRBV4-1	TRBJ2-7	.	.	TGCGCCAGCAGCAACGGGGTTACGCGGTTTAGCTCCTACGAGCAGTACTTC	CASSNGVTRFSSYEQYF
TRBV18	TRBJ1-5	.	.	TGTGCCAGCTCAACAAACAATCAGCCCCAGCATTTT	CASSTNNQPQHF
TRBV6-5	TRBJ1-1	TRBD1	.	TGTGCCAGCAGTACCGGGACAGGGTATACTGAAGCTTTCTTT	CASSTGTGYTEAFF
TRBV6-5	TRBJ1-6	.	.	TGTGCCAGCAGTTACACCAGCTCCTATAATTCACCCCTCCACTTT	CASSYTSSYNSPLHF
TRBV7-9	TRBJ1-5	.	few	TGTGCCAGCAGCTTAGCGGTAAGGGGTGCAGACAATCAGCCCCAGCATTTT	CASSLAVRGADNQPQHF
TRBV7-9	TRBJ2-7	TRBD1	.	TGTGCCAGCAGCTTAGCGGACAGGGGAGGCGGCGAGCAGTACTTC	CASSLADRGGGEQYF
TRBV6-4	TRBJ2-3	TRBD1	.	TGTGCCAGCAGTGAAGCAGGGGGCTGGGGCACAGATACGCAGTATTTT	CASSEAGGWGTDTQYF
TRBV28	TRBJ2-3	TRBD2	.	TGTGCCAGCAGTTTAAGCGGGGCTCCCACAGATACGCAGTATTTT	CASSLSGAPTDTQYF
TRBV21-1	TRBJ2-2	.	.	TGTGCCAGCAGCAAGGGGACAGGGGACACCGGGGAGCTGTTTTTT	CASSKGTGDTGELFF
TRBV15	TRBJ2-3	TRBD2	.	TGTGCCACCAGCAGGCGGGTTAGGGCTAGCGGGGGGCACACAGATACGCAGTATTTT	CATSRRVRASGGHTDTQYF
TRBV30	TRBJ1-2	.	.	TGTGCCTGGTCTCCCAGGGACTATGGCTACACCTTC	CAWSPRDYGYTF
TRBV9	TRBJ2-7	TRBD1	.	TGTGCCAGCAGCGCTGGGACAGGGAGTTTCTCCTACGAGCAGTACTTC	CASSAGTGSFSYEQYF